Below, 19 T cell receptor beta chains from the same sample are listed, as sequenced in a study of cytomegalovirus exposure and HLA in healthy donors. PCR used 60 Vbeta primers and 13 Jbeta primers. Here immunoSEQ multiplex PCR was the method, and the copy in TCRdb shows in-frame clones only, minus some. Counted here are 150,000 to 190,000 clones, about 85% occurring once; the ten biggest clones make up about 2.1%. The sample comprised PBMCs. These receptors originate from a woman between 18 and 29 years old in good health and CMV-seronegative.

The chain is built from TRBV7-2 and TRBJ2-7, with TRBD2 identical over 7 bases. Per germline, CDR1 SGHTA and CDR2 FQGNSA. This CDR3 has 17 amino acids. Trimming removed 4 bases from V and 4 bases from J; junction bases left unmatched: 16. The CDR3 protein is CASSSRPIGGGIYEQYF. The CDR3 nucleotides read TGTGCCAGCAGCTCACGCCCCATTGGCGGGGGAATTTACGAGCAGTACTTC.

The rearrangement uses TRBV19 and TRBJ1-2; TRBD1 matches at 10 bases. The length of the CDR3 is 16 residues. CDR1 is LNHDA, CDR2 SQIVND, per germline (reference sequence). The V gene end was trimmed by 2 bases and the J gene end by 5 bases; junction bases not matched to a gene: 8. The CDR3 DNA sequence: TGTGCCAGTAGTATAAACGGGGGACAGGGGAGATATGGCTACACCTTC. This codes for CASSINGGQGRYGYTF.

The J gene is TRBJ2-7, the V gene TRBV28, with 11 bases aligning to TRBD2. Trimming at V came to 5 bases and at J to 2 bases, leaving 8 bases not matched to a gene. Germline V gives CDR1 MDHEN, CDR2 SYDVKM. The length of the CDR3 is 16 residues. CDR3 coding DNA: TGTGCCAGCAGTGCCCCCGGGACTAGCGGTACCTACGAGCAGTACTTC. Translation: CASSAPGTSGTYEQYF.

V usage is TRBV5-1 and J usage is TRBJ2-5; 7 nucleotides match TRBD2. Per the germline V gene, CDR1 is SGHRS and CDR2 is YFSETQ. Trimming cost V 0 bases and J 5 bases; bases outside gene matches: 7. The CDR3 extends over 15 amino acids. Here the CDR3 reads CASSLVGPAGETQYF. The CDR3 nucleotides are TGCGCCAGCAGCTTGGTGGGGCCAGCGGGGGAGACCCAGTACTTC.

The chain employs TRBV19 and TRBJ1-5, with D possibly being TRBD1 (5 bases). The length of the CDR3 is 17 residues. V dropped 9 bases and J dropped 2 bases, with 23 bases sitting between them. Germline-derived CDR1 and CDR2 are LNHDA and SQIVND (reference sequence). The CDR3 region is CASLSGHLVQGNQPQHF. The CDR3 nucleotides are TGTGCCAGCCTATCAGGGCATCTGGTTCAAGGCAATCAGCCCCAGCATTTT.

V is TRBV5-1 and J is TRBJ2-1; 15 nucleotides match TRBD2. This CDR3 comprises 17 residues. Germline CDR1 SGHRS, CDR2 YFSETQ. V dropped 3 bases and J dropped 2; count of bases not matched to a gene: 3. CDR3 region: CASSSRTSGGAYNEQFF. Here the CDR3 DNA reads TGCGCCAGCAGCTCCCGGACTAGCGGGGGGGCCTACAATGAGCAGTTCTTC.

This chain links TRBV11-2 with TRBJ1-2, with a weak D call TRBD1 (6 bases). V lost 6 bases and J lost 8, with 19 bases in between. CDR3 length: 14 amino acids. The germline V gene encodes CDR1 SGHAT and CDR2 FQNNGV. DNA for the CDR3: TGTGCCAGCAGTTGGAACAGGGCGCCGGGCGGCTACACCTTC. This translates into CASSWNRAPGGYTF.

This clone was observed a single time. CDR3 region: CASNHLRGNTQYF. CDR3 nucleotides: TGTGCCAGCAACCACCTCCGCGGGAATACGCAGTATTTT. V gene TRBV7-9 combines with J gene TRBJ2-3; possible D gene TRBD2, 6 bases. This CDR3 is built from 13 residues. Germline loops: CDR1 SEHNR, CDR2 FQNEAQ (reference sequence). The V and J ends lost 7 bases and 7 bases respectively, with 15 bases between them.

This chain uses TRBV21-1 with TRBJ2-1; the table's D gene call, TRBD2, was not cross checked with the DNA. TRBV21-1 is termed a pseudogene. The CDR3 length is 15 residues. Here the CDR3 reads CASTPGRSSYNEQFF. CDR3 nucleotide sequence: TGTGCCAGCACTCCCGGCCGGAGCTCCTACAATGAGCAGTTCTTC.

CDR3 DNA: TGTGCCAGCAGTTTATCCGTGCACACCGCCTATGGCTACACCTTC. This encodes CASSLSVHTAYGYTF. V usage is TRBV27 and J usage is TRBJ1-2, with no clear D. V gave up 0 bases and J gave up 4 bases, with 12 bases separating them. The V gene's germline CDR1 is MNHEY and CDR2 SMNVEV (reference sequence). The CDR3 loop spans 15 amino acids.

This clone was seen a single time. V is TRBV5-5 and J is TRBJ1-1; a possible D gene is TRBD1 (5 bases). Germline V gene lookup returns CDR1 SGHKS and CDR2 YYEKEE (reference sequence). Deletions cut 6 bases from V and 4 bases from J, with 13 bases between. The CDR3 is 13 residues long. The CDR3 protein is CASTLQVSTEAFF. The CDR3 DNA reads as TGTGCCAGCACCCTACAGGTCTCCACTGAAGCTTTCTTT.

The V gene is TRBV20-1, the J gene TRBJ1-2; D is undetermined. This CDR3 spans 11 amino acids. Germline CDR1 reads DFQATT; CDR2 reads SNEGSKA (reference sequence). The germline V and J ends were trimmed by 6 bases and 5 bases, with 10 bases remaining between them. The CDR3 loop is CSAVHEYGYTF. The DNA for the CDR3 is TGCAGTGCCGTTCATGAGTATGGCTACACCTTC.

The CDR3 loop reads CASSLGNYNEQFF. The CDR3 nucleotides are TGTGCCAGCAGCTTAGGCAACTACAATGAGCAGTTCTTC. The chain recombines TRBV7-3 with TRBJ2-1; the D is unclear. Trimming removed 2 bases at V and 3 bases at J, with 5 bases between. Per the germline V gene, CDR1 is SGHTA and CDR2 is FQGTGA. CDR3 length equals 13 residues.

Turning to this clone: Additional DNA sequences in this sample encode the identical CDR3. The genes are TRBV2 and TRBJ2-5; 9 bases line up with TRBD1. The CDR3 is 13 residues long. V was pared by 5 bases and J by 5 bases, with 3 bases of the junction left unmatched. Germline loops: CDR1 SNHLY, CDR2 FYNNEI. CDR3 loop: CASSRDREETQYF. The CDR3 DNA is TGTGCCAGCAGTCGGGACAGGGAGGAGACCCAGTACTTC.

The rearrangement links TRBV18 to TRBJ2-7; 9 bases are shared with TRBD2. Germline V lookup: CDR1 KGHSH, CDR2 LQKENI. Trimming cost V 5 bases and J 5 bases; bases outside gene matches: 7. The CDR3 length is 14 residues. The CDR3 DNA follows: TGTGCCAGCTCATCAGGGCTAGCGGGGAACGAGCAGTACTTC. Translation gives CASSSGLAGNEQYF.

This clone has a single count. V usage is TRBV28 and J usage is TRBJ1-5, with 7 positions matching TRBD1. J was trimmed by 7 bases and V by 6 bases; bases with no gene match: 6. CDR3 length equals 13 residues. Germline V lookup: CDR1 MDHEN, CDR2 SYDVKM. In DNA, the CDR3 is TGTGCCAGCAGATCTACAGGGGTCCAGCCCCAGCATTTT. Residues: CASRSTGVQPQHF.

The chain couples TRBV2 to TRBJ2-7; 12 bases are a match to TRBD2. Germline V gene sequence: CDR1 SNHLY, CDR2 FYNNEI. With V trimmed by 7 bases and J by 5 bases, 6 bases remained unmatched. The CDR3 runs to 14 residues. The CDR3 bases are TGTGCCAGCACCCTGGGACTAGCGGGCCACGAGCAGTACTTC. As protein: CASTLGLAGHEQYF.

The V and J genes are TRBV9 and TRBJ1-6; a weak D match, TRBD1 (6 bases). CDR3 size: 14 residues. CDR1 is SGDLS and CDR2 is YYNGEE in the germline V gene. Trimming took off 5 bases at V and 7 bases at J, with 13 bases between the two ends. This chain's CDR3 is CASSTQGSNSPLHF. The CDR3 bases are TGTGCCAGCAGTACCCAGGGGTCCAATTCACCCCTCCACTTT. The full variable domain, rest sourced from reference TRBV9 and TRBJ1-6, is DSGVTQTPKHLITATGQRVTLRCSPRSGDLSVYWYQQSLDQGLQFLIQYYNGEERAKGNILERFSAQQFPDLHSELNLSSLELGDSALYFCASSTQGSNSPLHFGNGTRLTVT.

This chain joins TRBV15 and TRBJ1-2; possibly TRBD1 for D (5 bases). The germline V gene has CDR1 LNHNV and CDR2 YYDKDF (reference sequence). This CDR3 contains 14 residues. V lost 0 bases, J lost 8 bases, and 13 bases lay in between. CDR3 in DNA: TGTGCCACCAGCAGAGAGATGGGGGGACGAGGCTACACCTTC. This sequence encodes CATSREMGGRGYTF.